These 14 T cell receptor beta chains share one sample of origin, sequenced in a study of cytomegalovirus exposure and HLA in healthy donors. Both 60 Vbeta primers and 13 Jbeta primers went into the PCR. Generated by immunoSEQ multiplex PCR, the TCRdb table keeps only in-frame clones and is missing some. The table shows some 120,000 clones, with over 9.5% occurring only once. Sequences were obtained from PBMCs. The receptor set was obtained from a woman younger than 30 in good health and CMV-seropositive.

In its sample, this clone was seen a few times. J is TRBJ2-5 and V is TRBV5-1; D gene uncertain. Germline CDR1 is SGHRS and CDR2 is YFSETQ. The V and J ends lost 4 bases and 4 bases respectively, with 8 bases between them. The CDR3 loop spans 12 amino acids. CDR3 protein: CASSTTGETQYF. CDR3 DNA: TGCGCCAGCAGCACCACGGGAGAGACCCAGTACTTC.

There are a few counts of this clone. The chain couples TRBV7-2 to TRBJ2-5; TRBD1 might be the D (6 bases). V was trimmed by 3 bases and J by 4 bases, leaving 9 bases between them. Germline V lookup: CDR1 SGHTA, CDR2 FQGNSA. The CDR3 is 13 residues long. Written as DNA, the CDR3 is TGTGCCAGCAGCTTTTGGGGGCGAGAGACCCAGTACTTC. Protein: CASSFWGRETQYF.

CDR3 protein: CASSLVAPKSVNEQFF. The CDR3 coding sequence is TGCGCCAGCAGCTTAGTAGCGCCAAAAAGCGTCAATGAGCAGTTCTTC. This rearrangement joins TRBV5-1 to TRBJ2-1, with D possibly being TRBD2 (5 bases). Germline CDR1 is SGHRS and CDR2 is YFSETQ. V gave up 2 bases and J gave up 6 bases, with 18 bases separating them. This CDR3 spans 16 amino acids.

This clone has just one count. This chain joins TRBV28 and TRBJ2-3; the match to TRBD2 covers 14 bases. The CDR3 sequence is 16 residues long. The trim removed 8 bases at V and 2 bases at J, leaving 6 bases unmatched. Germline CDR1 and CDR2: MDHEN and SYDVKM. The CDR3 spells CASGETSGRDTDTQYF. DNA for the CDR3: TGTGCCAGCGGCGAGACTAGCGGGAGGGACACAGATACGCAGTATTTT.

The CDR3 sequence is CAWSLEGTRSYEQYF. The CDR3 nucleotides read TGTGCCTGGAGTTTGGAGGGGACGCGATCCTACGAGCAGTACTTC. V gene TRBV30 combines with J gene TRBJ2-7; maybe TRBD2 (6 bases). The ends were cut back, 2 bases at V and 1 base at J, with 15 bases in the middle. Germline V gives CDR1 GTSNPN, CDR2 SVGIG (reference sequence). The CDR3 is made up of 15 amino acids.

The chain carries TRBV10-3 and TRBJ2-5; D is ambiguous. This CDR3 is built from 12 residues. Germline assignment: CDR1 ENHRY and CDR2 SYGVKD. Trimming took 2 bases from V and 4 from J, leaving 5 bases between them. This CDR3 is CAISEPGETQYF. CDR3 nucleotides: TGTGCCATCAGTGAGCCGGGAGAGACCCAGTACTTC.

This clone has a single count. The chain employs TRBV6-1 and TRBJ1-3; D might be TRBD1 (5 bases). With 7 bases removed from V and 7 bases from J, the gap between germline ends came to 17 bases. The germline CDR1 and CDR2 sequences are MNHNS and SASEGT. This CDR3 spans 14 amino acids. The CDR3 sequence: CASKGHGSVNTIYF. CDR3 bases: TGTGCCAGCAAGGGGCACGGTTCTGTGAACACCATATATTTT.

This clone has more than one count but fewer than ten. The chain joins TRBV6-1 to TRBJ2-1, with 8 bases that match TRBD1. Germline V gene lookup returns CDR1 MNHNS and CDR2 SASEGT. This CDR3 is 13 amino acids long. J lost 4 bases, V lost 7 bases, and 3 bases had no gene match. Here the CDR3 reads CASNTGGYNEQFF. In DNA form, the CDR3 reads TGTGCCAGCAACACAGGGGGTTACAATGAGCAGTTCTTC.

This clone has a handful of counts. The chain carries TRBV25-1 and TRBJ2-1; D might be TRBD2 (5 bases). CDR1 and CDR2 (germline): MGHDK, SYGVNS. Trimming cost V 2 bases and J 3 bases, with 8 bases left between them. The CDR3 consists of 14 residues. CDR3 residues: CASSENRDYNEQFF. The CDR3 nucleotides are TGTGCCAGCAGTGAAAATCGGGACTACAATGAGCAGTTCTTC.

This clone has more than one count but fewer than ten. The chain links TRBV19 to TRBJ1-1; TRBD1 is a possible D gene (5 bases). The germline V gene has CDR1 LNHDA and CDR2 SQIVND (reference sequence). The V end lost 10 bases, the J end lost 6 bases, and 12 bases lay between the germline ends. The CDR3 contains 11 residues. Written as DNA, the CDR3 is TGTGCCACACTCGGAGGGGCTGAAGCTTTCTTT. It encodes CATLGGAEAFF. Supplemented by reference TRBV19 and TRBJ1-1, the full variable domain reads DGGITQSPKYLFRKEGQNVTLSCEQNLNHDAMYWYRQDPGQGLRLIYYSQIVNDFQKGDIAEGYSVSREKKESFPLTVTSAQKNPTAFYLCATLGGAEAFFGQGTRLTVV.

The rearrangement uses TRBV25-1 and TRBJ2-1; 13 bases are shared with TRBD2. CDR3 length: 18 amino acids. Germline trimming cut 6 bases from V and 2 bases from J; bases unmatched to any gene: 10. The V gene's germline CDR1 is MGHDK and CDR2 SYGVNS. CDR3 sequence reads: CASSRGTSGTRPYNEQFF. The CDR3 nucleotides are TGTGCCAGCAGCAGGGGGACTAGCGGGACCAGACCCTACAATGAGCAGTTCTTC.

Comments on this clone: Other DNA sequences in the sample encode the same CDR3. The chain couples TRBV9 to TRBJ1-5; perhaps TRBD1 as D (5 bases). CDR1 is SGDLS and CDR2 is YYNGEE in the germline V gene. Deletions cut 3 bases from V and 2 bases from J, with 6 bases between. There are 13 residues in the CDR3. The CDR3 loop reads CASSGGGNQPQHF. DNA of the CDR3: TGTGCCAGCAGCGGGGGGGGCAATCAGCCCCAGCATTTT.

The CDR3 spells CASSYTTGSHEQYF. For the CDR3, the DNA is TGTGCCAGCAGCTATACGACAGGGTCCCACGAGCAGTACTTC. V and J are TRBV9 and TRBJ2-7, with TRBD1 matching 7 bases. V shed 4 bases and J 5 bases; nucleotides not matched to a gene: 9. Germline V gene sequence: CDR1 SGDLS, CDR2 YYNGEE. The CDR3 sequence is 14 residues long. Based on the CDR3 plus reference TRBV9 and TRBJ2-7, the full variable domain is DSGVTQTPKHLITATGQRVTLRCSPRSGDLSVYWYQQSLDQGLQFLIQYYNGEERAKGNILERFSAQQFPDLHSELNLSSLELGDSALYFCASSYTTGSHEQYFGPGTRLTVT.

This clone occurred a few times. The rearrangement joins TRBV29-1 to TRBJ2-7; TRBD1 might be the D (7 bases). CDR1 SQVTM and CDR2 ANQGSEA come from the germline V gene. The CDR3 has 13 amino acids. V shed 5 bases and J shed 5 bases, with 16 bases lying between them. The chain's CDR3 is CSVTPGGFDEQYF. For the CDR3, the DNA is TGCAGCGTTACGCCAGGGGGGTTTGACGAGCAGTACTTC.